One sample yielded the 14 T cell receptor beta chains listed below, sequenced in a study of yellow fever vaccine responses in identical twins (dated 2018 in TCRdb). To prepare the library, RT-PCR was applied. Sequenced on an Illumina HiSeq 2500. In TCRdb, the public reads were trimmed at Q25 with fastp and aligned with MiXCR, with productive beta chains retained. Rows with a matching CDR3 protein are joined into one entry that keeps the most common DNA and genes. For this sample there are approximately 18,000 distinct CDR3 sequences; roughly 60% appear just once. The ten largest account for more than 7% of the sample. Sequencing was performed on T cells from blood (PBMCs), unsorted or a sorted subset (not recorded which), taken before or after yellow fever vaccination (not recorded which). The receptors here all came from a woman younger than 35 who received the yellow fever vaccine. Donor details come from another sample of the same person, matched by shared clones.

This rearrangement joins TRBV29-1 to TRBJ2-2; 9 nucleotides line up with TRBD1. Trimming at V came to 6 bases and at J to 1 base, leaving 3 bases not matched to a gene. The CDR3 loop spans 14 amino acids. Germline V CDR1 and CDR2: SQVTM, ANQGSEA. The CDR3 here is CSVPGQGNTGELFF. The DNA for the CDR3 is TGCAGCGTACCGGGACAGGGGAACACCGGGGAGCTGTTTTTT.

The sample holds one count of this clonotype. The chain employs TRBV15 and TRBJ2-1, with a tentative D call TRBD1 (6 bases). From germline, CDR1 is LNHNV and CDR2 YYDKDF (reference sequence). The CDR3 extends over 14 amino acids. Trimming took off 4 bases at V and 7 bases at J, with 14 bases between the two ends. The CDR3 region has the DNA TGTGCCACCAGCAAAGACAGGTTAGAGAATGAGCAGTTCTTC. Residues: CATSKDRLENEQFF. The full variable domain, in which reference TRBV15 and TRBJ2-1 provide the parts outside the CDR3, is DAMVIQNPRYQVTQFGKPVTLSCSQTLNHNVMYWYQQKSSQAPKLLFHYYDKDFNNEADTPDNFQSRRPNTSFCFLDIRSPGLGDTAMYLCATSKDRLENEQFFGPGTRLTVL.

The CDR3 spells CASSFVGLITAEAFF. CDR3 nucleotides: TGTGCCAGCAGTTTTGTTGGCTTAATCACGGCTGAAGCTTTCTTT. J is TRBJ1-1 and V is TRBV28; D uncertain. The CDR3 is 15 residues long. Germline loops: CDR1 MDHEN, CDR2 SYDVKM. Deletions cut 3 bases from V and 6 bases from J, with 17 bases between.

The chain is built from TRBV5-6 and TRBJ1-6, with unresolved D. CDR3 size: 14 residues. Germline values: CDR1 SGHDT, CDR2 YYEEEE. V dropped 0 bases and J dropped 9 bases, with 10 bases sitting between them. CDR3: CASSLGRPGSPLHF. The CDR3 DNA sequence: TGTGCCAGCAGCTTGGGACGACCGGGTTCACCCCTCCACTTT. The full variable domain, its missing parts supplied by reference TRBV5-6 and TRBJ1-6, is DAGVTQSPTHLIKTRGQQVTLRCSPKSGHDTVSWYQQALGQGPQFIFQYYEEEERQRGNFPDRFSGHQFPNYSSELNVNALLLGDSALYLCASSLGRPGSPLHFGNGTRLTVT.

This rearrangement joins TRBV11-2 to TRBJ2-3, with D hard to call. The CDR3 is 13 amino acids. V was pared by 4 bases and J by 2 bases, with 7 bases between. Germline assignment: CDR1 SGHAT and CDR2 FQNNGV. The CDR3 loop is CASSWTPTDTQYF. CDR3 bases: TGTGCCAGCAGCTGGACCCCCACAGATACGCAGTATTTT.

V is TRBV5-1 and J is TRBJ2-3, with D possibly TRBD1 on 6 matching bases. This CDR3 region has 14 residues. CDR1 and CDR2 (germline): SGHRS, YFSETQ. Trimming took off 3 bases at V and 2 bases at J, with 10 bases between the two ends. This chain's CDR3 is CASSWGHHTDTQYF. The DNA of the CDR3 is TGCGCCAGCAGCTGGGGACACCACACAGATACGCAGTATTTT.

The chain carries TRBV7-3 and TRBJ2-5; no firm D call. This CDR3 region has 13 residues. Germline values: CDR1 SGHTA, CDR2 FQGTGA. V was cut by 3 bases and J by 4 bases, with 9 bases left in between. As DNA, the CDR3 is TGTGCCAGCAGCTTTCAGGCTGGAGAGACCCAGTACTTC. This codes for CASSFQAGETQYF.

V is TRBV11-1 and J is TRBJ1-2; D is unresolved. V gave up 1 base and J gave up 5 bases, with 11 bases separating them. Germline values: CDR1 SGHAT, CDR2 FQDESV (reference sequence). The CDR3 covers 14 residues. The CDR3 sequence: CASSLEGGRYGYTF. CDR3 in DNA: TGTGCCAGCAGCTTAGAAGGAGGACGATATGGCTACACCTTC.

Written as DNA, the CDR3 is TGTGCCAGTACCGCGTGGCTAACCTCTGGAAACACCATATATTTT. This gives the protein CASTAWLTSGNTIYF. The gene calls are TRBV19 and TRBJ1-3, with D unresolved. The CDR3 consists of 15 residues. The V and J ends lost 7 bases and 0 bases respectively, with 13 bases between them. CDR1 and CDR2 (germline): LNHDA, SQIVND (reference sequence).

The V gene is TRBV27, the J gene TRBJ2-1, with 11 bases matching TRBD2. Germline CDR1 MNHEY, CDR2 SMNVEV (reference sequence). The CDR3 is 16 amino acids. The V and J ends lost 4 bases and 4 bases, in that order; junction bases with no gene match: 6. The CDR3 spells CASSSSGGIHYNEQFF. In DNA, the CDR3 is TGTGCCAGCAGTTCTAGCGGGGGGATACATTACAATGAGCAGTTCTTC.

CDR3 DNA sequence: TGCGCCACCTCGTTTGATTCGGAGCAGTACTTC. Its translation is CATSFDSEQYF. V is TRBV10-2 and J is TRBJ2-7; D is unclear. Germline V gene lookup returns CDR1 WSHSY and CDR2 SAAADI. The V end was cut by 10 bases, the J end by 7 bases, with 14 bases between. The CDR3 consists of 11 residues.

V usage is TRBV10-3 and J usage is TRBJ2-1; the match to TRBD2 covers 7 bases. The CDR3 has 15 amino acids. V lost 6 bases, J lost 4 bases, and 9 bases stayed unmatched. Looked up from germline, CDR1 is ENHRY and CDR2 is SYGVKD. DNA of the CDR3: TGTGCCATCAGGGAGGCTAGCGGAGATTACAATGAGCAGTTCTTC. Protein product: CAIREASGDYNEQFF.

This clonotype was seen a few times. The chain joins TRBV27 to TRBJ2-3; perhaps TRBD2 as D (6 bases). Trimming removed 6 bases from V and 8 bases from J, with 15 bases in between. This CDR3 has 13 residues. In germline, CDR1 is MNHEY, CDR2 SMNVEV (reference sequence). CDR3 sequence (DNA): TGTGCCAGCAGGGCCGGACTACCCGGTACGCAGTATTTT. Translating gives CASRAGLPGTQYF.

The chain employs TRBV10-3 and TRBJ1-5, with unresolved D. Trimming pared 3 bases from V and 3 bases from J, leaving 9 bases between. Germline CDR1 reads ENHRY; CDR2 reads SYGVKD. The CDR3 sequence is 14 residues long. CDR3 in amino acids: CAISDRLPNQPQHF. DNA for the CDR3: TGTGCCATCAGTGATAGACTCCCCAATCAGCCCCAGCATTTT.